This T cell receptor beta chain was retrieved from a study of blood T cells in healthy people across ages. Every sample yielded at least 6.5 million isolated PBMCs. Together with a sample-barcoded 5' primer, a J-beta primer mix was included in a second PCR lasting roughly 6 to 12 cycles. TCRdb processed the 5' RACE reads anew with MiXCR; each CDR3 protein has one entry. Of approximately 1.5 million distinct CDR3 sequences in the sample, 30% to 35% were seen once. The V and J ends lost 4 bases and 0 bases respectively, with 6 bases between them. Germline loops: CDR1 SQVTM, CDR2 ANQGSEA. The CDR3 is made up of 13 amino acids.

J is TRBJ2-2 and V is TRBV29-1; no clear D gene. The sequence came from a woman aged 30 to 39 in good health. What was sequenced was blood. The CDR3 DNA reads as TGCAGCGTTGGGCACCCGAACACCGGGGAGCTGTTTTTT. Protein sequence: CSVGHPNTGELFF.